This TCR beta chain was identified in a study of immune cell composition in non-small cell lung cancer (dated by TCRdb to about 2017). With respect to the entire study: To assign histologic subtype, which was mostly lung adenocarcinoma or squamous cell carcinoma, H&E was combined with p63, CK5, Napsin A and TTF-1 immunohistochemistry. Using Adaptive Biotechnologies, the researchers ran TCR-beta sequencing on some 36 paired NSCLC tumour and non-adjacent lung specimens, along with some 24 tumour-only specimens. Supplementary cohort #1, 9 to 10 lung adenocarcinoma cases, had paired tumour/lung TCR-beta sequencing and TIL populations generated to assess tumour reactivity. Four tumour specimens that had TCR-beta data belonged to rare histological subtypes and were left out of the subtype comparisons. Summary of the overall study and its limitations: No significant correlation was found between smoking pack-years and tumour TCR-beta clonality. Tumour-associated clones >0.5% were found in nearly half of NSCLC cases, namely in about 30% of adenocarcinomas versus about 73% of squamous carcinomas. In under twelve adenocarcinoma cases, maximal tumour-associated clone frequency correlated strongly with TIL tumour reactivity, whereas overall clonality did not. Compared with lung adenocarcinoma tumours, lung squamous cell carcinoma showed significantly higher Top 10 clone scores and productive clonality. Only around ten cases were included in the reactivity cohort, and sequence sharing between tumour-reactive clones and the dominant in vivo tumour-associated clones was not shown.

TCR-beta CDR3 regions were amplified from genomic DNA by a two-step multiplex PCR, with the second step adding Illumina-compatible adaptors. TCR-beta immunosequencing was performed on an Illumina platform as a commercial immunoSEQ service. Per the authors' processing: Repertoires were summarised as Top 10 Clones, the percentage of T-cell templates from the ten most frequent sequences, and productive clonality. Productive clonality ranged from 0 to 1, with 1 indicating a monoclonal population. Using log10 scatter plots, tumour-associated clones were identified as sequences that made up at least 0.1% of tumour T-cell templates yet were absent from the matched non-adjacent lung. Two-group comparisons used Student's t-tests, stages used ANOVA, and relationships used linear regression, analysed in GraphPad Prism7 and R. TCRdb took this table from immuneACCESS and kept in-frame rearrangements with V and J called. Such tables lack part of the clones; where checked against another copy, unresolved V genes explain under half of the gap, and the rest is unexplained. The DNA gave D and trimming, while V, J and clone size come from that table. The sample table contains 4,500 or so clones; only one count was recorded for around 78% of them. The biggest ten clones account for roughly 17% of the sample.

Trimmed from V: 4 bases; trimmed from J: 5 bases; junction bases lacking a gene match: 3. CDR1 and CDR2 were assigned from the germline V gene as SQVTM and ANQGSEA. Including cysteine and phenylalanine, the CDR3 has 12 amino acids. The entry retains the CDR3 DNA only, 36 bases that are in frame from base 1. Genomic DNA was extracted with the QIAamp DNA kit from frozen aliquots of unsorted single-cell suspensions. The tumour samples consisted of non-small cell lung cancer tissue that had been surgically resected. Tissues were received within 2 hours of resection and were immediately processed into single-cell suspensions. Tissue was broken up mechanically, digested enzymatically with DNase I, collagenase I and hyaluronidase for around 31 minutes at 37 degrees C, and then filtered and RBC-lysed. This clone was seen only a few times. Its antigen is still unknown. Base qualities are not at hand, and no much larger clone is one base apart.

This receptor was taken from a human donor with non-small cell lung cancer. This chain is built from TRBV29-1 and TRBJ1-2; 8 nucleotides in the junction match TRBD1. Sequencing input: lung tumor tissue. The nucleotide sequence is given as TGCAGCGTTGTCCAGGGGGCATATGGCTACACCTTC. This yields the protein CSVVQGAYGYTF.